This T cell receptor beta chain derives from a study of cytomegalovirus exposure and HLA in healthy donors. As for the study in general: Early release data held around 82 million unique TCRs from HLA-typed donors.

The CDR3 is 16 amino acids. The trim removed 4 bases at V and 3 bases at J, leaving 10 bases unmatched. The germline V gene has CDR1 SGHDN and CDR2 FVKESK. 13 Jbeta primers and 60 Vbeta primers were used for the PCR. Generated by immunoSEQ multiplex PCR, the TCRdb table keeps only in-frame clones and is missing some. The data contain approximately 200,000 clones, 79% of them singletons. The clonotype comes from a woman in her twenties or thirties in good health and CMV-seropositive. Sequenced sample: PBMCs. V usage is TRBV14 and J usage is TRBJ2-7; 9 bases map to TRBD1. The CDR3 DNA follows: TGTGCCAGCAGCCCATTACCGGGACAGGGTCTCTACGAGCAGTACTTC. This codes for CASSPLPGQGLYEQYF. Complete variable domain (other parts from reference TRBV14 and TRBJ2-7): EAGVTQFPSHSVIEKGQTVTLRCDPISGHDNLYWYRRVMGKEIKFLLHFVKESKQDESGMPNNRFLAERTGGTYSTLKVQPAELEDSGVYFCASSPLPGQGLYEQYFGPGTRLTVT.